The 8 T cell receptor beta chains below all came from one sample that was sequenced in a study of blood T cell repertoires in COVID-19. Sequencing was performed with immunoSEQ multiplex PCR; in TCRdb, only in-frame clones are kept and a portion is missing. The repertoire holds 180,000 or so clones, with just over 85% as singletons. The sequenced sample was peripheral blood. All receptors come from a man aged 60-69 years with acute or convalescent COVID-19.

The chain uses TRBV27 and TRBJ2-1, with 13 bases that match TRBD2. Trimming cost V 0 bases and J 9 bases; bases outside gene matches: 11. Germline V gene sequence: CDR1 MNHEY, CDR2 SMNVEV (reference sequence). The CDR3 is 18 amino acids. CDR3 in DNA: TGTGCCAGCAGTTTATCGTTTGGACTAGCGGGAGACGGTGGTGAGCAGTTCTTC. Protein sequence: CASSLSFGLAGDGGEQFF.

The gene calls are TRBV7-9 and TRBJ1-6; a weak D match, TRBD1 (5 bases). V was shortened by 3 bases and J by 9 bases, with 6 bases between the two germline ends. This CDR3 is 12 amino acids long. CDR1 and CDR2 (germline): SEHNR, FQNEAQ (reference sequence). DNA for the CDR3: TGTGCCAGCAGCTTCAGGGTTTCACCCCTCCACTTT. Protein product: CASSFRVSPLHF.

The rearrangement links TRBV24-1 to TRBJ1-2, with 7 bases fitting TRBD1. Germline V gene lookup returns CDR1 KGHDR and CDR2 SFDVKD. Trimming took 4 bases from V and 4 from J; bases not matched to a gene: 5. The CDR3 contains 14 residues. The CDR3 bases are TGTGCCACCAGTGACCTGGACAGGAGCTATGGCTACACCTTC. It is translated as CATSDLDRSYGYTF.

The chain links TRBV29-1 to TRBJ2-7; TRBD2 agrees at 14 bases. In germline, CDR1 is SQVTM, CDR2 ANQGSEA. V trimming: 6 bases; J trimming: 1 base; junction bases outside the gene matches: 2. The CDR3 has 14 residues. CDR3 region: CSVGLAGGSYEQYF. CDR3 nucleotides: TGCAGCGTCGGACTAGCGGGAGGATCCTACGAGCAGTACTTC.

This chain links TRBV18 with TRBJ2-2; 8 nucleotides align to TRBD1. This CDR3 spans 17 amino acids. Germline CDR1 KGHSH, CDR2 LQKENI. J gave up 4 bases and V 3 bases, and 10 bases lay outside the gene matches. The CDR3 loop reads CASSPPGQGRGTGELFF. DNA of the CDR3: TGTGCCAGCTCACCCCCCGGACAGGGTAGGGGCACCGGGGAGCTGTTTTTT.

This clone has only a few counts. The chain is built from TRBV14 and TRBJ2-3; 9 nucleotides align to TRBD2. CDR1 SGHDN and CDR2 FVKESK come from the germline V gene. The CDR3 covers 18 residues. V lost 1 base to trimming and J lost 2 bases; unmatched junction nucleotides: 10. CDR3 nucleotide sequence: TGTGCCAGCAGCCAAGCTAAGGGTGGGACTAGCTACACAGATACGCAGTATTTT. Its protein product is CASSQAKGGTSYTDTQYF.

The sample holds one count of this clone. The chain's CDR3 is CASSRRESTSSYNEQFF. In nucleotides, the CDR3 is TGTGCCAGCAGCCGGCGGGAGAGCACGAGCTCCTACAATGAGCAGTTCTTC. V usage is TRBV7-2 and J usage is TRBJ2-1, with 7 bases matching TRBD2. Germline values: CDR1 SGHTA, CDR2 FQGNSA. CDR3 length equals 17 residues. Trimming took 5 bases from V and 0 from J; bases not matched to a gene: 10.

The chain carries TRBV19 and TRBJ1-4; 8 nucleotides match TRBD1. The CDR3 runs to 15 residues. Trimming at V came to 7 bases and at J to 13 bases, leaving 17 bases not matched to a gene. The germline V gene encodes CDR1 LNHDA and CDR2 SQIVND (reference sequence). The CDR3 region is CASTKTGASGVRLFF. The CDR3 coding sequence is TGTGCCAGTACCAAGACAGGGGCGAGCGGTGTTAGACTGTTTTTT.